This record covers a single TCR beta chain. This sample stems from a study of T-cell reconstitution after alpha-beta-depleted transplantation in children. The TCRbeta library incorporated unique molecular identifiers. A single record per CDR3 protein comes from TCRdb applying MiXCR to the PCR reads. The table records roughly 300,000 distinct CDR3 sequences, more than 8% of them present only once. This CDR3 has 16 residues. Germline V CDR1 and CDR2: KGHSH, LQKENI. The V and J ends lost 3 bases and 0 bases, in that order; junction bases with no gene match: 6. The source is a human donor who donated a stem cell graft to a child with SCID. This chain connects TRBV18 to TRBJ2-7, with TRBD2 matching over 9 bases. The sequencing here drew on PBMCs from the stem cell graft donor, taken from the stem cell graft. CDR3: CASSPGASGDSYEQYF. CDR3 nucleotides: TGTGCCAGCTCACCCGGGGCTAGCGGGGACTCCTACGAGCAGTACTTC.